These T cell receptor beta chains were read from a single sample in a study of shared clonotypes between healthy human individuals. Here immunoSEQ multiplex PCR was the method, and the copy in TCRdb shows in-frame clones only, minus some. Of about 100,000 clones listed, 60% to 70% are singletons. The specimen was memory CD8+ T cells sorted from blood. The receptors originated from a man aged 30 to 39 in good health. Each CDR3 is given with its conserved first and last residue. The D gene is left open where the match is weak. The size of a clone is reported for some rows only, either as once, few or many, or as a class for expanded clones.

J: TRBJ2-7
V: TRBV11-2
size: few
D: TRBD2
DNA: TGTGCCAGCAGCACCAGGGGGCTAGCGGGAGAGCTCGAGCAGTACTTC
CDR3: CASSTRGLAGELEQYF

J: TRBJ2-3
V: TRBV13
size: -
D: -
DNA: TGTGCCAGCAACCGGGGCACAGATACGCAGTATTTT
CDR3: CASNRGTDTQYF

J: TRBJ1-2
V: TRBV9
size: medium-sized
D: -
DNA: TGTGCCAGCCTCGGCGGAATACACTATGGCTACACCTTC
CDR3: CASLGGIHYGYTF

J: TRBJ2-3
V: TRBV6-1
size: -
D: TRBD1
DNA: TGTGCCAGCAGTGACTCAACAGGGGGCCCAGATACGCAGTATTTT
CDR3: CASSDSTGGPDTQYF

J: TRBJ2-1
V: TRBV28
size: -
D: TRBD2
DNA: TGTGCCAGCAGTTTGGGACTAGCGGGAGCGTATGGCAATGAGCAGTTCTTC
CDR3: CASSLGLAGAYGNEQFF

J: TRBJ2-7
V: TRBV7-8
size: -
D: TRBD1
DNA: TGTGCCAGCAGCCCACTGGGACAGGGGCTCTACGAGCAGTACTTC
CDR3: CASSPLGQGLYEQYF

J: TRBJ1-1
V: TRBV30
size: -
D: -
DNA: TGTGCCTGGAACACACAGAACACTGAAGCTTTCTTT
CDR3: CAWNTQNTEAFF

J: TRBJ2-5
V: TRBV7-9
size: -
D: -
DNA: TGTGCCAGCAGCTTACTGGACAGCCTCCAAGAGACCCAGTACTTC
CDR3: CASSLLDSLQETQYF

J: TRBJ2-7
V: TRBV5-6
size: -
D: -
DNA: TGTGCCAGCAGCTCCTCACGAACCGGGACACGGGACTACGAGCAGTACTTC
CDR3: CASSSSRTGTRDYEQYF

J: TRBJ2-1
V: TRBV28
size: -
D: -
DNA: TGTGCCAGCAGCACCCTACAGGGCTCAAGTGAGCAGTTCTTC
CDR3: CASSTLQGSSEQFF

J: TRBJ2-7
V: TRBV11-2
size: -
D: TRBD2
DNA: TGTGCCAGCAGCTTAGAAGGCTCTAGCGGGAGAAAGTACGAGCAGTACTTC
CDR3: CASSLEGSSGRKYEQYF

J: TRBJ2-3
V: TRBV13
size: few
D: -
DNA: TGTGCCAGCAGCTTCACAGATACGCAGTATTTT
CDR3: CASSFTDTQYF

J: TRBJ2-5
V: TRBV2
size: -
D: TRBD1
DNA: TGTGCCAGCAGTGCACAGGGGGAGACCCAGTACTTC
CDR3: CASSAQGETQYF

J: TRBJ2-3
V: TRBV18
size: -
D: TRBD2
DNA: TGTGCCAGCTCACCTCTGGGGGGGACAGATACGCAGTATTTT
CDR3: CASSPLGGTDTQYF

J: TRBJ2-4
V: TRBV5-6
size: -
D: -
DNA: TGTGCCAGCAGCTTATGGGCCGGGCAAGCCAAAAACATTCAGTACTTC
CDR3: CASSLWAGQAKNIQYF

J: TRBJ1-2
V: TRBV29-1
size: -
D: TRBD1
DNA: TGCAGCGTTGAAAGTCAGGGGGCAGGTGGCTACACCTTC
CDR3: CSVESQGAGGYTF

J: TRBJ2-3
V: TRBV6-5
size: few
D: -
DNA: TGTGCCAGCAGTCCTACGGCTTACACAGATACGCAGTATTTT
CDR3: CASSPTAYTDTQYF

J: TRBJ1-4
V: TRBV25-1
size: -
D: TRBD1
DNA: TGTGCCAGCAGTGACCCACGGACAGGTGAAAAACTGTTTTTT
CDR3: CASSDPRTGEKLFF

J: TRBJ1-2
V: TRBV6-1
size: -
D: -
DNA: TGTGCCAGCAGCCTTTCCGGAGCTAACTATGGCTACACCTTC
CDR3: CASSLSGANYGYTF

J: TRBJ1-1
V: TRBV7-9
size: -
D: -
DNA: TGTGCCAGCAGCTTAGAGATGGGCAGCTCCCCTGAAGCTTTCTTT
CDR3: CASSLEMGSSPEAFF

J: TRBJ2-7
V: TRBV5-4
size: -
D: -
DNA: TGTGCCAGCAGCGACCTCAGGGGTAACTCCTACGAGCAGTACTTC
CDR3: CASSDLRGNSYEQYF

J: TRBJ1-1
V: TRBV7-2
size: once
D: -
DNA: TGTGCCAGCAGCTTCCTAAGGAACACTGAAGCTTTCTTT
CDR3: CASSFLRNTEAFF

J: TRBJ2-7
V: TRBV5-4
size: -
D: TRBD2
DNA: TGTGCCAGCAGCTCTACTAGCGGTTTTTCCTACGAGCAGTACTTC
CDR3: CASSSTSGFSYEQYF

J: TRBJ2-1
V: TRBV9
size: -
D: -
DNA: TGTGCCAGCAGCGCAAATCCGGGACCGACATACAATGAGCAGTTCTTC
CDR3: CASSANPGPTYNEQFF

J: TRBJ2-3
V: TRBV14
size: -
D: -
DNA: TGTGCCAGCAGCGAAAAAGGGGTGGATACGCAGTATTTT
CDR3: CASSEKGVDTQYF

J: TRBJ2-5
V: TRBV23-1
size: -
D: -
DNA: TGCGCCAGCAGTCAAGGCAGGGGAGAGACACAAGAGACCCAGTACTTC
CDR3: CASSQGRGETQETQYF

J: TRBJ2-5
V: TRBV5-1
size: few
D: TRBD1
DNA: TGCGCCAGCGCCGGGACAGGGTCTTTTTTCTCCGAGACCCAGTACTTC
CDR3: CASAGTGSFFSETQYF

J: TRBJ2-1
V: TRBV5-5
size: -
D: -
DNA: TGTGCCAGCAGCAGTGACGCTACGACCTACAATGAGCAGTTCTTC
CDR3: CASSSDATTYNEQFF

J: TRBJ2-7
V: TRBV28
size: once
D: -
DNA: TGTGCCAGCAGTTTATACCGATACGAGCAGTACTTC
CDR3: CASSLYRYEQYF

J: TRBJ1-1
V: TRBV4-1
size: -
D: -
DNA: TGCGCCAGCAGCCAAGATCAGGAGGGACGTGAAGCTTTCTTT
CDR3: CASSQDQEGREAFF

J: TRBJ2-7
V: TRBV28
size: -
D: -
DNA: TGTGCCAGCAGTTTATGGATTGAAGATTCTTCGTTCTCCTACGAGCAGTACTTC
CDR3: CASSLWIEDSSFSYEQYF

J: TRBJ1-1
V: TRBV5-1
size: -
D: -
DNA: TGCGCCAGCAGCTTGGAAAGGGTAAAGACTGAAGCTTTCTTT
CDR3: CASSLERVKTEAFF

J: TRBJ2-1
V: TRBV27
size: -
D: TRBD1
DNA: TGTGCCAGCACTGAGGCGGACAGGGGGTACAATGAGCAGTTCTTC
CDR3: CASTEADRGYNEQFF

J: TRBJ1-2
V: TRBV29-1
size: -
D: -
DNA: TGCAGCGTTGGAGGTAGCTATGGCTACACCTTC
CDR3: CSVGGSYGYTF

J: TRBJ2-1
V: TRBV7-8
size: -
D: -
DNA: TGTGCCAGCAGCTTCTGGAAAAATGAGCAGTTCTTC
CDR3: CASSFWKNEQFF

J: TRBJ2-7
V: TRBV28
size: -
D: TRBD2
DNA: TGTGCCAGCGCTAGCGGGAGCGGTTCTTACGAGCAGTACTTC
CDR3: CASASGSGSYEQYF

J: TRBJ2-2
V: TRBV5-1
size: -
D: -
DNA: TGCGCCAGCAGCCTGGGACAAACCGGGGAGCTGTTTTTT
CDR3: CASSLGQTGELFF

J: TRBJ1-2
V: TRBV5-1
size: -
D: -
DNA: TGCGCCAGCAGCTCCGACGGGAACTATGGCTACACCTTC
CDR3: CASSSDGNYGYTF

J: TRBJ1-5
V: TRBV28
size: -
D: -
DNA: TGTGCCAGCAGTTTAGGCGGTAGCAATCAGCCCCAGCATTTT
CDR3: CASSLGGSNQPQHF

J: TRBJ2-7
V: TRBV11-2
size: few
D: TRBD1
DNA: TGTGCCAGCAGCACGGGACAGGGGTCCGAGCAGTACTTC
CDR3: CASSTGQGSEQYF

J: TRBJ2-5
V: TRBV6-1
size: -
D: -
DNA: TGTGCCAGCAGTGAAGCGTCGTCCGGGGTAAGGGAGACCCAGTACTTC
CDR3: CASSEASSGVRETQYF

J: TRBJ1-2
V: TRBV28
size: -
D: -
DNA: TGTGCCAGCAGTTCGCCCAGTGGGTACTATGGCTACACCTTC
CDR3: CASSSPSGYYGYTF

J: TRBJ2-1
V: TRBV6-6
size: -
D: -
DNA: TGTGCCAGCGAAGGCTCCTACAATGAGCAGTTCTTC
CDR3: CASEGSYNEQFF

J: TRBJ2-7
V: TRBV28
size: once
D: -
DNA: TGTGCCAGCAGGGCAGCGAACTACGAGCAGTACTTC
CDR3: CASRAANYEQYF

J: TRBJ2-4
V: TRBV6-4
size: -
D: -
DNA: TGTGCCATCCACCAGGAAAGACTACTCTGGAAAAACATTCAGTACTTC
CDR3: CAIHQERLLWKNIQYF

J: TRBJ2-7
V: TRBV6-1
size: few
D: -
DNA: TGTGCCAGCAGTGAAGGTCTGGCCAGCTCCTACGAGCAGTACTTC
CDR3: CASSEGLASSYEQYF

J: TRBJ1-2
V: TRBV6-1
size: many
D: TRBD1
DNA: TGTGCCAGCAGTGAAGCGTTCGGGATAGGGGGCATGGGCTACACCTTC
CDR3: CASSEAFGIGGMGYTF

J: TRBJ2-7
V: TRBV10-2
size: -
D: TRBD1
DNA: TGCGCAACCCGGGACAGATCCTACGAGCAGTACTTC
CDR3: CATRDRSYEQYF

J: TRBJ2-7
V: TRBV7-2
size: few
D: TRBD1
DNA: TGTGCCAGCAGCTCAGTCCGGACAGGGGGATTCTACGAGCAGTACTTC
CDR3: CASSSVRTGGFYEQYF

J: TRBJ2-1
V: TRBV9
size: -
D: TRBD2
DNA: TGTGCCAGCAGCGCACCGGGACTAGCGGGCAATGAGCAGTTCTTC
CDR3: CASSAPGLAGNEQFF

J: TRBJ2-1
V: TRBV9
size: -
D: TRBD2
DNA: TGTGCCAGCAGCGTAGAGGGACTAGCATACAATGAGCAGTTCTTC
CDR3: CASSVEGLAYNEQFF

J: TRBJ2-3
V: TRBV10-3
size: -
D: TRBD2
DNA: TGTGCCATCAGTGAGTCGCTAGCGGTAAACACAGATACGCAGTATTTT
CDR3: CAISESLAVNTDTQYF

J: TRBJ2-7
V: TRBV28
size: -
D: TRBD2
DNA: TGTGCCAGCAGTAAGCGGGAGGTCTACGAGCAGTACTTC
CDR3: CASSKREVYEQYF

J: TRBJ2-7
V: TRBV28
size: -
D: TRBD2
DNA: TGTGCCGTAGCGGGAAACTCCTACGAGCAGTACTTC
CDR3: CAVAGNSYEQYF